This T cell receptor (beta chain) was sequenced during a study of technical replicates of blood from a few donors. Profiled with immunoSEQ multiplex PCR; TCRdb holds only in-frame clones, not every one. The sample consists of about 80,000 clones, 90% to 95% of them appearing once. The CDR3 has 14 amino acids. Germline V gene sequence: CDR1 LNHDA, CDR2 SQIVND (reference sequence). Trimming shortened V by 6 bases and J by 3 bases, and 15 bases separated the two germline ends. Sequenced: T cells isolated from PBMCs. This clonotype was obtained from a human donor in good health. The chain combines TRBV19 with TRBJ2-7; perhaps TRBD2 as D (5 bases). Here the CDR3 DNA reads TGTGCCAGTAGCCCCACACTAGGGATCTACGAGCAGTACTTC. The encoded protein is CASSPTLGIYEQYF.